Presented here are 16 T cell receptor beta chains from one specimen sequenced in a study of T-cell memory formation after mild COVID-19. One entry per CDR3 protein results from TCRdb running MiXCR on the 5' RACE reads. The sample includes over 150,000 distinct CDR3 sequences, 13% of them seen just once. The sample taken for sequencing was PBMCs or a T cell subset sorted from them (not recorded which). The receptor source for this set is a man younger than 35 who had mild COVID-19 (a few samples of this study predate the infection). Cell type and time point are not known.

This clonotype was seen a few times. The chain joins TRBV9 to TRBJ2-3, with D hard to call. CDR3 length: 12 residues. V was cut by 4 bases and J by 6 bases, with 9 bases left in between. Germline V gene sequence: CDR1 SGDLS, CDR2 YYNGEE. The chain's CDR3 is CASSPVRDTQYF. CDR3 sequence (DNA): TGTGCCAGCAGCCCCGTCAGGGATACGCAGTATTTT.

This clonotype was counted many times. The rearrangement uses TRBV6-5 and TRBJ2-3; 7 positions agree with TRBD1. The CDR3 is 14 amino acids. Germline lookup yields CDR1 MNHEY and CDR2 SVGAGI. V gave up 0 bases and J gave up 9 bases; unmatched junction bases: 6. This chain's CDR3 is CASSYSGRDRTQYF. CDR3 coding DNA: TGTGCCAGCAGTTACTCTGGTCGGGACAGAACGCAGTATTTT.

In this sample, this clonotype turned up a few times. The V and J genes are TRBV30 and TRBJ2-1; 11 bases match TRBD2. The CDR3 is 16 residues long. After removal of 1 base from V and 8 bases from J, the junction contained 10 bases not matched to a gene. The germline gives CDR1 GTSNPN, CDR2 SVGIG (reference sequence). The CDR3 DNA reads TGTGCCTGGAGTGGGCTAGCGGGGGGATGGGGCGATGAGCAGTTCTTC. Residues: CAWSGLAGGWGDEQFF.

This clonotype appeared a few times. The chain couples TRBV5-6 to TRBJ2-2; TRBD1 might be the D (6 bases). The CDR3 loop spans 17 amino acids. Trimming pared 5 bases from V and 3 bases from J, leaving 20 bases between. Germline CDR1 and CDR2: SGHDT and YYEEEE. The CDR3, as DNA: TGTGCCAGCAGGCTTCTAACAGGGTTTGGGGACACCGGGGAGCTGTTTTTT. This gives the protein CASRLLTGFGDTGELFF.

By sample fraction, this clonotype is medium-sized. J is TRBJ2-5 and V is TRBV12-3 or TRBV12-4; D is unresolved. The length of the CDR3 is 11 residues. V was clipped by 6 bases and J by 3 bases, with 5 bases between them. CDR3 residues: CASSFEETQYF. The DNA for the CDR3 is TGTGCCAGCAGCTTTGAAGAGACCCAGTACTTC.

This clonotype appeared a few times. The chain joins TRBV4-3 to TRBJ1-1, with D possibly being TRBD1 (5 bases). With 0 bases removed from V and 6 bases from J, the gap between germline ends came to 26 bases. CDR1 and CDR2 (germline): LGHNA, YSLEER. CDR3 size: 19 residues. CDR3 in amino acids: CASSQEVFSSAGRAPEAFF. The CDR3 DNA reads as TGCGCCAGCAGCCAAGAAGTTTTTTCTAGTGCAGGGCGGGCGCCTGAAGCTTTCTTT.

This clonotype has at least ten counts. The genes are TRBV7-2 and TRBJ2-1; no clear D gene. This CDR3 has 12 residues. CDR1 is SGHTA, CDR2 FQGNSA, per germline. Trimming took off 0 bases at V and 6 bases at J, with 3 bases between the two ends. CDR3 amino acids: CASSLAFNEQFF. The CDR3 bases are TGTGCCAGCAGCTTAGCGTTCAATGAGCAGTTCTTC.

This clonotype came up a few times. V gene TRBV28 combines with J gene TRBJ1-2, with unresolved D. Trimming shortened V by 6 bases and J by 5 bases, and 16 bases separated the two germline ends. The CDR3 consists of 14 residues. Germline assignment: CDR1 MDHEN and CDR2 SYDVKM. This chain's CDR3 is CASSRWEGHYGYTF. In DNA form, the CDR3 reads TGTGCCAGCAGCCGCTGGGAGGGCCATTATGGCTACACCTTC.

This clonotype was seen more than once but under ten times. This chain links TRBV7-2 with TRBJ2-5, with 7 bases lining up with TRBD2. Germline V gives CDR1 SGHTA, CDR2 FQGNSA. This CDR3 spans 13 amino acids. V lost 8 bases to trimming and J lost 5 bases; unmatched junction nucleotides: 8. CDR3 region: CASGGGGIETQYF. In DNA, the CDR3 is TGTGCCAGCGGCGGGGGAGGGATCGAGACCCAGTACTTC.

This clonotype has only a few counts. The chain employs TRBV18 and TRBJ2-6; 7 bases align to TRBD1. There are 17 residues in the CDR3. The germline CDR1 and CDR2 sequences are KGHSH and LQKENI. The V segment lost 3 bases and the J segment 2 bases; nucleotides outside the gene matches: 7. CDR3 amino acids: CASSPPGTAAGANVLTF. The CDR3 DNA is TGTGCCAGCTCACCCCCCGGGACAGCTGCTGGGGCCAACGTCCTGACTTTC. The whole variable domain, filled in from reference TRBV18 and TRBJ2-6, reads NAGVMQNPRHLVRRRGQEARLRCSPMKGHSHVYWYRQLPEEGLKFMVYLQKENIIDESGMPKERFSAEFPKEGPSILRIQQVVRGDSAAYFCASSPPGTAAGANVLTFGAGSRLTVL.

The chain is built from TRBV15 and TRBJ2-5, with D perhaps assigned TRBD1 or TRBD2 (5 bases each). The CDR3 is 13 amino acids. Trimming took off 5 bases at V and 5 bases at J, with 12 bases between the two ends. CDR1 is LNHNV and CDR2 is YYDKDF in the germline V gene (reference sequence). The CDR3 is CATSRGGAETQYF. For the CDR3, the DNA is TGTGCCACCAGCCGGGGCGGTGCCGAGACCCAGTACTTC.

The chain links TRBV12-3 or TRBV12-4 to TRBJ1-1, with 10 positions matching TRBD1. The length of the CDR3 is 13 residues. V lost 6 bases and J lost 10; bases outside the gene matches: 8. In DNA, the CDR3 is TGTGCCAGCAGCCCCGGGACAGGGGTAGGAGCTTTCTTT. It translates to CASSPGTGVGAFF.

This clonotype was picked up many times. The chain uses TRBV5-1 and TRBJ1-2; D gene ambiguous. Germline CDR1 and CDR2: SGHRS and YFSETQ. The length of the CDR3 is 14 residues. Between the trimmed V and J ends, which lost 0 bases and 6 bases, there was a span of 12 bases. Here the CDR3 DNA reads TGCGCCAGCAGCTTGGAGTGGGGTACGGATGGCTACACCTTC. It encodes CASSLEWGTDGYTF.

This clonotype was observed a handful of times. The chain combines TRBV4-3 with TRBJ2-1; weak D call: TRBD1 (5 bases). With 0 bases removed from V and 8 bases from J, the gap between germline ends came to 8 bases. CDR3 length: 13 residues. Germline V gene lookup returns CDR1 LGHNA and CDR2 YSLEER. The DNA for the CDR3 is TGCGCCAGCAGCCAAGATCCCAGGGATGAGCAGTTCTTC. Amino acids: CASSQDPRDEQFF.

V and J are TRBV12-3 or TRBV12-4 and TRBJ2-2; D may be TRBD2 (6 bases). This CDR3 spans 13 amino acids. Trimming shortened V by 7 bases and J by 7 bases, and 13 bases separated the two germline ends. CDR3 sequence reads: CASTNRGIGELFF. The CDR3 DNA sequence: TGTGCCAGCACCAACCGGGGGATCGGGGAGCTGTTTTTT.

This clonotype has a handful of counts. The chain has TRBV11-1 and TRBJ1-1; no clear D gene. There are 12 residues in the CDR3. Germline V gene sequence: CDR1 SGHAT, CDR2 FQDESV (reference sequence). V lost 3 bases and J lost 1, with 3 bases in between. The CDR3 region has the DNA TGTGCCAGCAGCTTCCAGAACACTGAAGCTTTCTTT. Protein sequence: CASSFQNTEAFF.